This TCR beta chain came from a study of shared clonotypes between healthy human individuals. Method: immunoSEQ multiplex PCR; TCRdb's copy keeps in-frame clones and lacks some. The sample has more than 500,000 clones; roughly 96% are singletons. Trimming cost V 5 bases and J 7 bases, with 12 bases left between them. Germline CDR1 is MNHEY and CDR2 is SMNVEV (reference sequence). CDR3 length: 13 residues. Terminally differentiated effector memory CD45RA+ cells were left out of the naive CD8 fraction, which was CD45RO-negative and positively selected for CCR7. About this clone itself: This sample includes further DNA sequences coding for the same CDR3.

The sequencing input was naive CD8+ T cells sorted from blood. V and J are TRBV27 and TRBJ2-1; maybe TRBD1 (5 bases). This clonotype was obtained from a woman in her 30s in good health. In DNA, the CDR3 is TGTGCCAGCAGTCTTACAGGCGTGAATGAGCAGTTCTTC. Its translation is CASSLTGVNEQFF.